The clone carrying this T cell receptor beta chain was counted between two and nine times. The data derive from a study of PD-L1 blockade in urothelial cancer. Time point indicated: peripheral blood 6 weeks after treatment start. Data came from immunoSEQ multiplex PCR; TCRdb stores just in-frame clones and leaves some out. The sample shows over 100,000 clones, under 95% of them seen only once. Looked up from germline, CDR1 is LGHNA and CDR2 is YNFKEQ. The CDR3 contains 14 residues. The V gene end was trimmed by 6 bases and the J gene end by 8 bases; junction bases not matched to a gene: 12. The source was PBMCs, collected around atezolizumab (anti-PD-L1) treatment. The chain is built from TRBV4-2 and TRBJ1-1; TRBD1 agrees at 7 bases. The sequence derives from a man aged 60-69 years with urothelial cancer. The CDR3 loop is CASSRFGQVGEAFF. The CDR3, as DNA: TGTGCCAGCAGTCGATTCGGACAGGTAGGAGAAGCTTTCTTT.